One sample yielded the 31 T cell receptor beta chains listed below, sequenced in a study of early T cells in non-severe SARS-CoV-2 infection. Via MiXCR, TCRdb re-called the 5' RACE reads, giving one row per CDR3 protein. The sample lists approximately 60,000 distinct CDR3 sequences, roughly 13% occurring once. The sample taken for sequencing was whole blood. These receptors originate from an adult who was a healthcare worker with PCR-confirmed SARS-CoV-2 infection or an uninfected control (not recorded which).

This clonotype was detected many times. This chain connects TRBV7-2 to TRBJ2-2; 7 bases map to TRBD2. V trimming: 5 bases; J trimming: 5 bases; junction bases outside the gene matches: 8. The CDR3 length is 15 residues. Germline lookup yields CDR1 SGHTA and CDR2 FQGNSA. DNA of the CDR3: TGTGCCAGCAGCCGAGGACTAGGTGGTACCGGGGAGCTGTTTTTT. It yields the protein CASSRGLGGTGELFF.

At least ten counts were recorded for this clonotype. The chain carries TRBV11-2 and TRBJ1-2, with D possibly being TRBD1 (6 bases). V was clipped by 5 bases and J by 3 bases, with 10 bases between them. CDR1 and CDR2 (germline): SGHAT, FQNNGV. There are 13 residues in the CDR3. CDR3 DNA sequence: TGTGCCAGCAGCCCTAGGACAGACTATGGCTACACCTTC. It is translated as CASSPRTDYGYTF.

This clonotype was picked up many times. V and J are TRBV11-2 and TRBJ2-7, with D maybe TRBD2 (5 bases). This CDR3 is built from 15 residues. Germline CDR1 reads SGHAT; CDR2 reads FQNNGV. The V end was cut by 1 base, the J end by 3 bases, with 13 bases between. CDR3 sequence reads: CASSLASLFNYEQYF. CDR3 DNA: TGTGCCAGCAGCTTAGCTAGCTTGTTCAACTACGAGCAGTACTTC.

In its sample, this clonotype was seen many times. The gene calls are TRBV5-6 and TRBJ1-1, with a weak D call TRBD1 (5 bases). Between the trimmed V and J ends, which lost 5 bases and 13 bases, there was a span of 18 bases. This CDR3 is built from 12 residues. CDR1 and CDR2 (germline): SGHDT, YYEEEE. This chain's CDR3 is CASSYAGTTVFF. The CDR3 DNA follows: TGTGCCAGCAGTTACGCCGGGACGACGGTTTTCTTT.

This clonotype appeared a few times. The rearrangement joins TRBV24-1 to TRBJ2-1; TRBD2 matches at 13 bases. Unmatched junction bases numbered 7, after V lost 4 bases and J lost 8 bases. This CDR3 contains 16 residues. Germline lookup yields CDR1 KGHDR and CDR2 SFDVKD. CDR3 DNA sequence: TGTGCCACCAGTGACCCAGGACTAGCGGGAGTATATGAGCAGTTCTTC. This gives the protein CATSDPGLAGVYEQFF.

The rearrangement joins TRBV29-1 to TRBJ2-3, with 13 positions matching TRBD2. V shed 7 bases and J 3 bases; nucleotides not matched to a gene: 7. The CDR3 covers 15 residues. Looked up from germline, CDR1 is SQVTM and CDR2 is ANQGSEA. CDR3 loop: CSGTSGGVATDTQYF. In nucleotides, the CDR3 is TGCAGCGGTACTAGCGGGGGGGTTGCAACAGATACGCAGTATTTT.

This clonotype was found many times. The chain has TRBV29-1 and TRBJ1-1; D gene uncertain. Trimming took 2 bases from V and 7 from J, leaving 14 bases between them. The length of the CDR3 is 13 residues. Germline CDR1 reads SQVTM; CDR2 reads ANQGSEA. CDR3 in DNA: TGCAGCGTTGAATATCCCCCTATAGATGAAGCTTTCTTT. This translates into CSVEYPPIDEAFF.

Comments on this clonotype: This may be a read error, as it is one base from a much larger clone. The chain employs TRBV12-5 and TRBJ1-6, with unresolved D. Germline V gene lookup returns CDR1 LGHNT and CDR2 FRNRAP. The CDR3 loop spans 12 amino acids. The DNA of the CDR3 is TGTGCTAGAGGTTTTTACCAGTCACCCCTCCACTTT. Protein: CARGFYQSPLHF.

The rearrangement links TRBV10-3 to TRBJ2-1, with D hard to call. The length of the CDR3 is 11 residues. The V and J ends lost 3 bases and 10 bases respectively, with 7 bases between them. Germline CDR1 is ENHRY and CDR2 is SYGVKD. CDR3 sequence reads: CAISELQEQFF. The CDR3 DNA reads as TGTGCCATCAGTGAATTGCAGGAGCAGTTCTTC.

This clonotype was picked up many times. The gene calls are TRBV11-2 and TRBJ1-4; tentative D call: TRBD1 (5 bases). Trimming cost V 4 bases and J 8 bases, with 14 bases left between them. This CDR3 is 14 amino acids long. CDR1 and CDR2 (germline): SGHAT, FQNNGV. CDR3 sequence: CASSSRTMIEKLFF. In nucleotides, the CDR3 is TGTGCCAGCAGCTCCCGGACAATGATCGAAAAACTGTTTTTT.

This clonotype was detected a few times. The chain carries TRBV29-1 and TRBJ2-2; D ambiguous. The CDR3 has 13 residues. CDR1 and CDR2 from the germline V gene are SQVTM and ANQGSEA. The V and J ends lost 2 bases and 3 bases respectively, with 7 bases between them. CDR3 DNA sequence: TGCAGCGTTGAACGCCGAGACACCGGGGAGCTGTTTTTT. Translating it yields CSVERRDTGELFF.

With regard to this clonotype: Since a much larger clone is just one base distant, this may be a read error. The chain recombines TRBV3-1 with TRBJ2-3; tentative D call: TRBD1 (5 bases). The length of the CDR3 is 14 residues. Looked up from germline, CDR1 is LGHDT and CDR2 is YNNKEL (reference sequence). The chain's CDR3 is CANSLSGSTDTQYF. The CDR3 DNA reads as TGTGCCAACAGCCTTTCAGGGAGCACAGATACGCAGTATTTT.

This clonotype has a count of ten or more. The V call is TRBV12-3 or TRBV12-4, the J call TRBJ2-3; D tentatively fits TRBD1 or TRBD2 (5 bases each). The CDR3 has 16 amino acids. The V and J ends lost 5 bases and 3 bases respectively, with 18 bases between them. The CDR3 reads CASSLTRDRGTDTQYF. The CDR3 DNA follows: TGTGCCAGCAGTCTCACACGGGACCGAGGGACAGATACGCAGTATTTT.

Ten or more counts support this clonotype. V and J are TRBV20-1 and TRBJ2-1, with 9 bases that match TRBD1. The CDR3 extends over 12 amino acids. The germline gives CDR1 DFQATT, CDR2 SNEGSKA (reference sequence). V was pared by 5 bases and J by 6 bases, with 2 bases of the junction left unmatched. CDR3 nucleotides: TGCAGTGCTGCGACAGGGGGCAATGAGCAGTTCTTC. Protein: CSAATGGNEQFF.

The V gene is TRBV20-1, the J gene TRBJ2-5; D unresolved. CDR1 and CDR2 (germline): DFQATT, SNEGSKA (reference sequence). Between the trimmed V and J ends, which lost 3 bases and 5 bases, there was a span of 7 bases. The CDR3 spans 11 residues. The CDR3 reads CSARVFETQYF. Written as DNA, the CDR3 is TGCAGTGCTAGGGTTTTCGAGACCCAGTACTTC.

The CDR3 loop is CASSYPLGLVLNEQYF. The CDR3 bases are TGTGCCAGCAGCTACCCCCTGGGACTAGTTCTCAACGAGCAGTACTTC. The chain uses TRBV7-8 and TRBJ2-7; TRBD2 agrees at 8 bases. The CDR3 has 16 amino acids. J lost 5 bases, V lost 4 bases, and 13 bases had no gene match. CDR1 is SGHVS and CDR2 is FQNEAQ in the germline V gene.

This clonotype has just a few counts. The J gene is TRBJ1-5, the V gene TRBV19; 8 nucleotides match TRBD1. The CDR3 is 15 amino acids. The germline V gene encodes CDR1 LNHDA and CDR2 SQIVND (reference sequence). Trimming took 7 bases from V and 1 from J; bases not matched to a gene: 6. This CDR3 is CASTLDRGSNQPQHF. As DNA, the CDR3 is TGTGCCAGTACCCTTGACAGGGGAAGCAATCAGCCCCAGCATTTT.

Note on this clonotype: Just one base apart from a much larger clone, this may be a read error. V usage is TRBV20-1 and J usage is TRBJ2-2, with 7 bases fitting TRBD2. The CDR3 has 13 amino acids. The germline V gene has CDR1 DFQATT and CDR2 SNEGSKA (reference sequence). V trimming: 4 bases; J trimming: 7 bases; junction bases outside the gene matches: 6. The CDR3 DNA reads as TGCAGTGCTAAGGGACTAAGTATCGGGGAGCTGTTTTTT. Translation gives CSAKGLSIGELFF.

This clonotype was detected only a few times. An end of the junction does not agree with germline; a read error may underlie this. The chain uses TRBV28 and TRBJ2-5; D remains ambiguous. The CDR3 runs 10 residues. CDR1 MDHEN and CDR2 SYDVKM come from the germline V gene. This chain's CDR3 is CASSLSPPWF. The CDR3 DNA sequence: TGTGCCAGCAGTTTATCCCCCCCGTGGTTC. Full variable domain (remainder filled in from reference TRBV28 and TRBJ2-5): DVKVTQSSRYLVKRTGEKVFLECVQDMDHENMFWYRQDPGLGLRLIYFSYDVKMKEKGDIPEGYSVSREKKERFSLILESASTNQTSMYLCASSLSPPWFGPGTRLLVL.

This clonotype showed up many times. J is TRBJ2-3 and V is TRBV2; no firm D call. The V gene lost 4 bases and the J gene lost 0 bases, with 14 bases spanning the gap. This CDR3 spans 16 amino acids. Germline assignment: CDR1 SNHLY and CDR2 FYNNEI. In DNA, the CDR3 is TGTGCCAGCAGTGTGTGGGCGGAAACTAGCACAGATACGCAGTATTTT. This encodes CASSVWAETSTDTQYF.

This clonotype came up a few times. This chain uses TRBV10-3 with TRBJ2-1; D is uncertain. The germline gives CDR1 ENHRY, CDR2 SYGVKD. The V and J ends lost 6 bases and 8 bases respectively, with 8 bases between them. The CDR3 covers 11 residues. Written as DNA, the CDR3 is TGTGCCATCAGCCCCGGTTATGAGCAGTTCTTC. Translation: CAISPGYEQFF.

This clonotype has a count of ten or more. The rearrangement joins TRBV12-3 or TRBV12-4 to TRBJ1-1; 7 bases align to TRBD1. This CDR3 contains 15 residues. With 6 bases clipped from V and 6 bases from J, the junction kept 13 bases outside the gene matches. CDR3 nucleotides: TGTGCCAGCAGGCCCAACAGGGGCGTCGTCGCTGAAGCTTTCTTT. This translates into CASRPNRGVVAEAFF.

This clonotype has ten or more counts. This sequence joins TRBV30 and TRBJ2-1; D possibly corresponds to TRBD1 (5 bases). The CDR3 contains 13 residues. Germline assignment: CDR1 GTSNPN and CDR2 SVGIG (reference sequence). The V and J ends lost 2 bases and 7 bases respectively, with 12 bases between them. In DNA, the CDR3 is TGTGCCTGGAGTAAAGGGGCGCCGAATGAGCAGTTCTTC. Translated: CAWSKGAPNEQFF.

This clonotype was observed a single time. This chain connects TRBV25-1 to TRBJ2-5; no clear D. CDR1 and CDR2 (germline): MGHDK, SYGVNS. CDR3 length: 14 amino acids. V was trimmed by 4 bases and J by 4 bases, leaving 13 bases between them. The CDR3 DNA reads TGTGCCAGCAGTGTCGGAAGGCAGGTAGAGACCCAGTACTTC. Encoded protein: CASSVGRQVETQYF. The full variable domain, rest sourced from reference TRBV25-1 and TRBJ2-5, is EADIYQTPRYLVIGTGKKITLECSQTMGHDKMYWYQQDPGMELHLIHYSYGVNSTEKGDLSSESTVSRIRTEHFPLTLESARPSHTSQYLCASSVGRQVETQYFGPGTRLLVL.

The V call is TRBV3-1, the J call TRBJ2-1, with 12 nucleotides matching TRBD1. Germline assignment: CDR1 LGHDT and CDR2 YNNKEL (reference sequence). The length of the CDR3 is 20 residues. V lost 4 bases, J lost 2 bases, and 15 bases stayed unmatched. CDR3 region: CASSPYGTGGNPSPYNEQFF. For the CDR3, the DNA is TGTGCCAGCAGCCCATACGGGACAGGGGGCAACCCGTCGCCCTACAATGAGCAGTTCTTC.

The sample holds many counts of this clonotype. The V and J genes are TRBV7-9 and TRBJ2-1; 10 bases are shared with TRBD2. Trimming at V came to 0 bases and at J to 5 bases, leaving 4 bases not matched to a gene. CDR1 SEHNR and CDR2 FQNEAQ come from the germline V gene (reference sequence). The CDR3 spans 16 residues. The CDR3 loop is CASSLAPSGSHNEQFF. The CDR3 coding sequence is TGTGCCAGCAGCTTAGCGCCTAGCGGGAGTCACAATGAGCAGTTCTTC.

This clonotype was recorded a few times. The CDR3 nucleotides are TGCGCCAGCAGCCAATCCGGGACAAGCTACGAGCAGTACTTC. This gives the protein CASSQSGTSYEQYF. The V gene is TRBV4-1, the J gene TRBJ2-7; a possible D gene is TRBD1 (6 bases). This CDR3 comprises 14 residues. Between the trimmed V and J ends, which lost 2 bases and 3 bases, there was a span of 11 bases. In germline, CDR1 is MGHRA, CDR2 YSYEKL.

This clonotype occurred many times. J is TRBJ2-3 and V is TRBV24-1; 9 nucleotides match TRBD1. CDR1 and CDR2 (germline): KGHDR, SFDVKD. J lost 5 bases, V lost 1 base, and 3 bases had no gene match. The CDR3 length is 15 residues. The CDR3 DNA is TGTGCCACCAGTGATTTCGGACAGGGGATAGATACGCAGTATTTT. It codes for CATSDFGQGIDTQYF.

This clonotype was counted between two and nine times. The rearrangement joins TRBV5-1 to TRBJ2-1; D remains ambiguous. Germline CDR1 is SGHRS and CDR2 is YFSETQ. Trimming pared 8 bases from V and 9 bases from J, leaving 21 bases between. This CDR3 region has 14 residues. Here the CDR3 DNA reads TGCGCCAGTACCGGTCCGGCCCTGGTCGGTGAGCAGTTCTTC. Translating it yields CASTGPALVGEQFF.

This clonotype appeared many times. The genes are TRBV10-3 and TRBJ2-1; the D is unclear. V was shortened by 3 bases and J by 5 bases, with 14 bases between the two germline ends. Germline V gene lookup returns CDR1 ENHRY and CDR2 SYGVKD. This CDR3 is 15 amino acids long. CDR3 in amino acids: CAISDNRRSNNEQFF. CDR3 nucleotides: TGTGCCATCAGTGATAATCGGCGGAGCAACAATGAGCAGTTCTTC.

This clonotype was found a few times. This chain connects TRBV30 to TRBJ2-7, with 7 nucleotides matching TRBD1. The CDR3 length is 15 residues. J lost 6 bases, V lost 3 bases, and 14 bases had no gene match. Germline loops: CDR1 GTSNPN, CDR2 SVGIG (reference sequence). CDR3 sequence reads: CAWSVGETGIGEQYF. Here the CDR3 DNA reads TGTGCCTGGAGCGTAGGAGAGACAGGGATCGGCGAGCAGTACTTC.